This note documents a single T cell receptor beta chain sequence. Drawing of peripheral blood yielded 7.5 to 10 milliliters from each donor. The source of the sample is a study of blood T cells in healthy people across ages. Through a sample-barcoded 5' primer and a J-beta primer mix, a second PCR was run for roughly 6 to 11 cycles. MiXCR, applied by TCRdb to the 5' RACE reads, yields one record per CDR3 protein. Altogether some 930,000 distinct CDR3 sequences are present, 25% to 35% being singletons, with the ten largest covering roughly 10%. V lost 5 bases to trimming and J lost 9 bases, with 8 bases between them. This CDR3 is built from 12 residues. The sample was also reused in another study, on T cells of mothers and their children. From that study: Each child contributed approximately 2.9 million TCR beta CDR3 reads, while each mother contributed over 8 million.

This receptor was identified in a woman in her thirties or forties in good health. The chain links TRBV12-3 or TRBV12-4 to TRBJ1-6; D might be TRBD1 (5 bases). The sample was blood. The CDR3 reads CASSTGSSPLHF. The CDR3, as DNA: TGTGCCAGCAGTACAGGAAGTTCACCCCTCCACTTT.